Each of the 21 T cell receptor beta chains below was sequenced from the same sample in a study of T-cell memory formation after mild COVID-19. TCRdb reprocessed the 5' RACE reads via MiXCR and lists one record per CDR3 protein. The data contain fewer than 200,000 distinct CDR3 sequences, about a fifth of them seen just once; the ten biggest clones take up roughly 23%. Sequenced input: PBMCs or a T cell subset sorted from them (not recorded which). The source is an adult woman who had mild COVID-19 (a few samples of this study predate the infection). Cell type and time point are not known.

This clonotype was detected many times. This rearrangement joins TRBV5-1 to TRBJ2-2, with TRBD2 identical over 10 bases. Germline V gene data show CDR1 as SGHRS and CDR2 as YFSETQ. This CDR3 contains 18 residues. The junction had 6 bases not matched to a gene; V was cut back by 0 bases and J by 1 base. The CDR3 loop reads CASSLALAGAQNTGELFF. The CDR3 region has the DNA TGCGCCAGCAGCTTGGCCCTAGCGGGGGCCCAGAACACCGGGGAGCTGTTTTTT.

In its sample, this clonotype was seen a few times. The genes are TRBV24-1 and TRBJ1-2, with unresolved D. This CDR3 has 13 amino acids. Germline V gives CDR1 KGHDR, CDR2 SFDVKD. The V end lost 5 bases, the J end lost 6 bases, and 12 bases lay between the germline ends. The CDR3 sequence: CATSVGSADGYTF. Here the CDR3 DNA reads TGTGCCACCAGTGTTGGGAGTGCGGATGGCTACACCTTC.

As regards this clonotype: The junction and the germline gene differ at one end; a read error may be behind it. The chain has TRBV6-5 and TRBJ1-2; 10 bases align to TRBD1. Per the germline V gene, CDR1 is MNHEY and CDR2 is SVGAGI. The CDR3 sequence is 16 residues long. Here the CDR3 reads CASSYAMGQGYYGYTF. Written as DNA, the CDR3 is TGTGCCAGCAGTTACGCTATGGGACAGGGGTACTATGGCTACACATTC.

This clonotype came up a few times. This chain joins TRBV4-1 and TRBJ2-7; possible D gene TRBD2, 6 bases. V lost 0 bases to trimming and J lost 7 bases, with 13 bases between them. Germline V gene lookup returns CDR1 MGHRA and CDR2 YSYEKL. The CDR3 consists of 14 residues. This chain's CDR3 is CASSQEGEDLEQYF. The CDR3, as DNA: TGCGCCAGCAGCCAAGAAGGGGAGGACTTGGAGCAGTACTTC.

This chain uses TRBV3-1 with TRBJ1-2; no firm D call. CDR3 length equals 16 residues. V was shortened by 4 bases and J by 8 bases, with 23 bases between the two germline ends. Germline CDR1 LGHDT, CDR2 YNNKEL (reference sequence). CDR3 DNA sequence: TGTGCCAGCAGCCCCCTCATAGGGATGACGGTGCGAGGCTACACCTTC. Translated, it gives CASSPLIGMTVRGYTF.

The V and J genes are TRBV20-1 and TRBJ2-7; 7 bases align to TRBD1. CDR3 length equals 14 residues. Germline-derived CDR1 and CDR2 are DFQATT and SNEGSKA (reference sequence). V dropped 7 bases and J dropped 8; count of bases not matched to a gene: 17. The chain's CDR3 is CSVGTGEASHKQYF. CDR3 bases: TGCAGTGTGGGAACAGGGGAAGCCTCTCACAAGCAGTACTTC.

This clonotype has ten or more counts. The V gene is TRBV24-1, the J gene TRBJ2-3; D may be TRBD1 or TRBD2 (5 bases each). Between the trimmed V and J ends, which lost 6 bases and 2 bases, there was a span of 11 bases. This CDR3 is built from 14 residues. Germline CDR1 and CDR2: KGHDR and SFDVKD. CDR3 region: CATSLPGLTDTQYF. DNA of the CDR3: TGTGCCACCAGTCTTCCGGGGCTCACAGATACGCAGTATTTT.

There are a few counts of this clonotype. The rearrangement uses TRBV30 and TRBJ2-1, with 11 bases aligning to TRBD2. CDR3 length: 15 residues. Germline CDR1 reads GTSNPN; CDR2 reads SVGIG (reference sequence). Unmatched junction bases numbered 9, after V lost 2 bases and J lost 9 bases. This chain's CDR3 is CAWSHLAGGFGEQFF. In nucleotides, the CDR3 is TGTGCCTGGAGTCATCTAGCGGGGGGCTTTGGTGAGCAGTTCTTC.

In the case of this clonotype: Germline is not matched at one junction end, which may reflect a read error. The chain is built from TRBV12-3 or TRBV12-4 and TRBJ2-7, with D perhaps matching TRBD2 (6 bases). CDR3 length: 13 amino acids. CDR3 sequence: CASRLSGFYEQYF. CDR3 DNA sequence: TGTGCCAGCCGTTTAAGCGGGTTCTACGAGCAGTACTTC.

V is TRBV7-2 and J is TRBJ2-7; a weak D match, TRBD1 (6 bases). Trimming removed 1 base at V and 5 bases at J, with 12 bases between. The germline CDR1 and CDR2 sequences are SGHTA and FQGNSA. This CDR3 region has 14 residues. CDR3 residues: CASSLDNRVDEQYF. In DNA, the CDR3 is TGTGCCAGCAGCTTAGATAACAGGGTGGACGAGCAGTACTTC.

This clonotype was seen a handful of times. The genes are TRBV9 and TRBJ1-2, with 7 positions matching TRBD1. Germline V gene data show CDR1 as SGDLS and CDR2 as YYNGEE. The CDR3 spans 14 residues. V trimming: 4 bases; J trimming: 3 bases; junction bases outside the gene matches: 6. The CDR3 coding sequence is TGTGCCAGCAGCTCACCAGGGGGGGACTATGGCTACACCTTC. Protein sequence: CASSSPGGDYGYTF.

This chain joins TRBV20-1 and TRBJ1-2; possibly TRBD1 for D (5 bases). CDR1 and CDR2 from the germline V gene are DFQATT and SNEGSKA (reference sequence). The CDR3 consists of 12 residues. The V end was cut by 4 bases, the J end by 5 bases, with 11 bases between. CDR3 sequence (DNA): TGCAGTGCTAATCGAGGGGTTTATGGCTACACCTTC. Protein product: CSANRGVYGYTF.

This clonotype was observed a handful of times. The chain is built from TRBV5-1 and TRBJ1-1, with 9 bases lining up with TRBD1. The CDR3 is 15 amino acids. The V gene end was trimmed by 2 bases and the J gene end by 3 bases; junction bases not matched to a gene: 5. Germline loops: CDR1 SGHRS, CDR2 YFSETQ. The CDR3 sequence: CASSFRQGEYTEAFF. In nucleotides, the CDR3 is TGCGCCAGCAGCTTCCGACAGGGGGAGTACACTGAAGCTTTCTTT.

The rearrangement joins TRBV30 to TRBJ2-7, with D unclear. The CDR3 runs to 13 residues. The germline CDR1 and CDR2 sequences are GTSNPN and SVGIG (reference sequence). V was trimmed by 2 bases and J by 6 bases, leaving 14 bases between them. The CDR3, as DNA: TGTGCCTGGAGTATGAATCCTCTCTCCGAGCAGTACTTC. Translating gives CAWSMNPLSEQYF.

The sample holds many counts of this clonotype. The CDR3 nucleotides read TGTGCCAGCAGTTCCGGGACCCCCTACGAGCAGTACTTC. Its translation is CASSSGTPYEQYF. The genes are TRBV12-3 or TRBV12-4 and TRBJ2-7; D possibly uses TRBD1 or TRBD2 (5 bases each). The CDR3 spans 13 residues. V was cut by 4 bases and J by 2 bases, with 9 bases left in between.

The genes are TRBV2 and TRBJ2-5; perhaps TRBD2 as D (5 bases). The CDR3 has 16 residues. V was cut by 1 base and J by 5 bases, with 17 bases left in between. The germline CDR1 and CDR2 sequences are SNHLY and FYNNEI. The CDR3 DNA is TGTGCCAGCAGTGAAGTCGGGGTTGGCAGGTCGGAGACCCAGTACTTC. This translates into CASSEVGVGRSETQYF.

The CDR3 loop reads CASSNSRSYNEQFF. DNA for the CDR3: TGTGCCAGCAGTAACAGTAGGTCCTACAATGAGCAGTTCTTC. The genes are TRBV28 and TRBJ2-1; no firm D call. The germline V and J ends were trimmed by 5 bases and 1 base, with 9 bases remaining between them. Germline CDR1 and CDR2: MDHEN and SYDVKM. This CDR3 has 14 amino acids.

In DNA form, the CDR3 reads TGCAGTGCTAGCGGGGGGAACACTGAAGCTTTCTTT. Protein product: CSASGGNTEAFF. The rearrangement joins TRBV20-1 to TRBJ1-1; D may be TRBD1 (5 bases). Per germline, CDR1 DFQATT and CDR2 SNEGSKA (reference sequence). Trimming removed 3 bases at V and 1 base at J, with 6 bases between. The CDR3 runs 12 residues.

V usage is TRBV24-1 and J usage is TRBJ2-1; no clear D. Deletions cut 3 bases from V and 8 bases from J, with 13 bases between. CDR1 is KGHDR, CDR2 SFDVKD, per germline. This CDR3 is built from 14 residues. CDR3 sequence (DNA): TGTGCCACCAGTGATCCCTTAGCTGAAGATGAGCAGTTCTTC. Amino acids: CATSDPLAEDEQFF.

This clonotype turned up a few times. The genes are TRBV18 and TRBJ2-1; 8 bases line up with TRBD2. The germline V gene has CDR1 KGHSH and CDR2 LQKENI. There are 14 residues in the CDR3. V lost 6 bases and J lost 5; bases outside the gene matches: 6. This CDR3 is CASSHSGANNEQFF. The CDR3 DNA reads TGTGCCAGCTCCCATAGCGGGGCTAACAATGAGCAGTTCTTC.

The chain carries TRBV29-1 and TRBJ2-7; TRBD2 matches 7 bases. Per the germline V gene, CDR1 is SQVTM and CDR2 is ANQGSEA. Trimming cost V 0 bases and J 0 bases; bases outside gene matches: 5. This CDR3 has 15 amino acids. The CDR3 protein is CSVEDRERGSYEQYF. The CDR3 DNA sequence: TGCAGCGTTGAAGATAGAGAGCGGGGCTCCTACGAGCAGTACTTC.